This entry concerns a single T cell receptor (beta chain). V gave up 4 bases and J gave up 2 bases, with 11 bases separating them. The CDR3 is made up of 14 amino acids. The germline CDR1 and CDR2 sequences are LGHNA and YSLEER. The source of the sample is a study of T cell changes during pregnancy in multiple sclerosis. Sequencing was performed with immunoSEQ multiplex PCR; in TCRdb, only in-frame clones are kept and a portion is missing. The sample holds 45,000 or so clones, around 89% seen once. This sample comprised CD8+ T cells from peripheral blood mononuclear cells, obtained after pregnancy. The clonotype originates from a female donor in good health, enrolled as a control in a pregnancy study. The chain links TRBV4-3 to TRBJ1-1, with unresolved D. The CDR3 nucleotides read TGCGCCAGCAGCCGCGTACGGGGTAACACTGAAGCTTTCTTT. As protein: CASSRVRGNTEAFF.